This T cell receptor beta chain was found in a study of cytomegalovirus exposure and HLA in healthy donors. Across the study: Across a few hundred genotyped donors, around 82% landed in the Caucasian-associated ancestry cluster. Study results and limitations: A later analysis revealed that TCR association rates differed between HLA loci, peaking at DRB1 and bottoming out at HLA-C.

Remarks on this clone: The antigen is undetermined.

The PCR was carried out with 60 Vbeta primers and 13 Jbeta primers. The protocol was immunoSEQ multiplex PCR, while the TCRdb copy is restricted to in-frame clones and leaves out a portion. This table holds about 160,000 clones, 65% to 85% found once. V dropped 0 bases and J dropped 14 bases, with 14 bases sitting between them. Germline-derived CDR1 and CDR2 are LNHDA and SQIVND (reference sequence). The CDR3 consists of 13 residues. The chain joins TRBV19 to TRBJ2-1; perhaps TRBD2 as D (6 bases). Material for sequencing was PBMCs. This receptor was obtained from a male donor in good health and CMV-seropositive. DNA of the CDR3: TGTGCCAGTAGTATAGACCCACGCAGGGAGGAGTTCTTC. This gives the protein CASSIDPRREEFF.